These 6 T cell receptor beta chains were all obtained from the same sample, sequenced in a study of regulatory T cells in long-lasting Graves disease. For TCR beta, libraries came from iRepertoire HTBI primers and Arm-PCR of CDR3 regions. MiXCR was run by TCRdb on the multiplex PCR reads, yielding one entry per CDR3 protein. Seen here are 620,000 or so distinct CDR3 sequences, under 20% observed once, and the top ten hold more than 15%. Time point defined: newly diagnosed GD, antithyroid drugs for less than 3 months. From RNA extracted from PBMCs, the TCR library was made. The data were also submitted as part of a second study, on T cells in Graves' hyperthyroidism and ophthalmopathy.

Material: peripheral blood mononuclear cells (PBMCs), obtained at new diagnosis, from a patient treated with antithyroid drugs. These receptor sequences come from a woman younger than 45 with Graves disease.

The sample holds many counts of this clonotype. The V gene is TRBV2, the J gene TRBJ2-3; D remains unclear. The CDR3 totals 14 residues. Trimming shortened V by 6 bases and J by 3 bases, and 13 bases separated the two germline ends. Germline CDR1 is SNHLY and CDR2 is FYNNEI. CDR3 region: CASSALRSTDTQYF. CDR3 bases: TGTGCCAGCAGCGCCCTGAGGTCTACAGATACGCAGTATTTT.

This clonotype has a count of ten or more. The V gene is TRBV7-2, the J gene TRBJ1-2, with D uncertain. The CDR3 sequence is 12 residues long. Germline V lookup: CDR1 SGHTA, CDR2 FQGNSA. Trimming cost V 1 base and J 4 bases, with 4 bases left between them. The CDR3 DNA sequence: TGTGCCAGCAGCTTAGACAGCTATGGCTACACCTTC. This gives the protein CASSLDSYGYTF. The full variable domain, its missing parts supplied by reference TRBV7-2 and TRBJ1-2, is GAGVSQSPSNKVTEKGKDVELRCDPISGHTALYWYRQSLGQGLEFLIYFQGNSAPDKSGLPSDRFSAERTGGSVSTLTIQRTQQEDSAVYLCASSLDSYGYTFGSGTRLTVV.

A remark on this clonotype: This CDR3 is missing its conserved last phenylalanine or tryptophan, likely due to a read error. CDR3 nucleotide sequence: TGTGCCAGTAGCAGGACCCACCAGACGTACAATGAGCAGTTCTCC. Its protein product is CASSRTHQTYNEQFS. This chain joins TRBV19 and TRBJ2-1, with D hard to call. Germline V CDR1 and CDR2: LNHDA, SQIVND (reference sequence). The CDR3 extends over 15 amino acids. With 6 bases removed from V and 4 bases from J, the gap between germline ends came to 16 bases.

This clonotype was counted between two and nine times. V is TRBV9 and J is TRBJ2-3; a possible D gene is TRBD2 (6 bases). The CDR3 runs to 16 residues. Germline CDR1 is SGDLS and CDR2 is YYNGEE. V shed 0 bases and J shed 1 base, with 12 bases lying between them. The CDR3 DNA reads as TGTGCCAGCAGCGTAGTGGGATCGGGGGGCACAGATACGCAGTATTTT. Translation: CASSVVGSGGTDTQYF.

The table lists this clonotype with many counts. This chain links TRBV2 with TRBJ1-5; D gene unclear. Germline loops: CDR1 SNHLY, CDR2 FYNNEI. The CDR3 has 15 amino acids. The V gene lost 6 bases and the J gene lost 5 bases, with 17 bases spanning the gap. Here the CDR3 reads CASSATAQTYQPQHF. The CDR3 DNA reads TGTGCCAGCAGCGCGACGGCCCAGACCTATCAGCCCCAGCATTTT.

Of note for this clonotype: One end of the junction fails to match germline, which may point to a read error. V usage is TRBV7-7 and J usage is TRBJ2-1; 13 bases agree with TRBD2. The CDR3 covers 18 residues. CDR1 SSHAT and CDR2 FNYEAQ come from the germline V gene (reference sequence). CDR3 loop: CASSRWTSGSIRLDEQFF. Written as DNA, the CDR3 is TGTGCTAGCAGCAGGTGGACTAGCGGGAGTATCAGACTGGATGAGCAGTTCTTC.